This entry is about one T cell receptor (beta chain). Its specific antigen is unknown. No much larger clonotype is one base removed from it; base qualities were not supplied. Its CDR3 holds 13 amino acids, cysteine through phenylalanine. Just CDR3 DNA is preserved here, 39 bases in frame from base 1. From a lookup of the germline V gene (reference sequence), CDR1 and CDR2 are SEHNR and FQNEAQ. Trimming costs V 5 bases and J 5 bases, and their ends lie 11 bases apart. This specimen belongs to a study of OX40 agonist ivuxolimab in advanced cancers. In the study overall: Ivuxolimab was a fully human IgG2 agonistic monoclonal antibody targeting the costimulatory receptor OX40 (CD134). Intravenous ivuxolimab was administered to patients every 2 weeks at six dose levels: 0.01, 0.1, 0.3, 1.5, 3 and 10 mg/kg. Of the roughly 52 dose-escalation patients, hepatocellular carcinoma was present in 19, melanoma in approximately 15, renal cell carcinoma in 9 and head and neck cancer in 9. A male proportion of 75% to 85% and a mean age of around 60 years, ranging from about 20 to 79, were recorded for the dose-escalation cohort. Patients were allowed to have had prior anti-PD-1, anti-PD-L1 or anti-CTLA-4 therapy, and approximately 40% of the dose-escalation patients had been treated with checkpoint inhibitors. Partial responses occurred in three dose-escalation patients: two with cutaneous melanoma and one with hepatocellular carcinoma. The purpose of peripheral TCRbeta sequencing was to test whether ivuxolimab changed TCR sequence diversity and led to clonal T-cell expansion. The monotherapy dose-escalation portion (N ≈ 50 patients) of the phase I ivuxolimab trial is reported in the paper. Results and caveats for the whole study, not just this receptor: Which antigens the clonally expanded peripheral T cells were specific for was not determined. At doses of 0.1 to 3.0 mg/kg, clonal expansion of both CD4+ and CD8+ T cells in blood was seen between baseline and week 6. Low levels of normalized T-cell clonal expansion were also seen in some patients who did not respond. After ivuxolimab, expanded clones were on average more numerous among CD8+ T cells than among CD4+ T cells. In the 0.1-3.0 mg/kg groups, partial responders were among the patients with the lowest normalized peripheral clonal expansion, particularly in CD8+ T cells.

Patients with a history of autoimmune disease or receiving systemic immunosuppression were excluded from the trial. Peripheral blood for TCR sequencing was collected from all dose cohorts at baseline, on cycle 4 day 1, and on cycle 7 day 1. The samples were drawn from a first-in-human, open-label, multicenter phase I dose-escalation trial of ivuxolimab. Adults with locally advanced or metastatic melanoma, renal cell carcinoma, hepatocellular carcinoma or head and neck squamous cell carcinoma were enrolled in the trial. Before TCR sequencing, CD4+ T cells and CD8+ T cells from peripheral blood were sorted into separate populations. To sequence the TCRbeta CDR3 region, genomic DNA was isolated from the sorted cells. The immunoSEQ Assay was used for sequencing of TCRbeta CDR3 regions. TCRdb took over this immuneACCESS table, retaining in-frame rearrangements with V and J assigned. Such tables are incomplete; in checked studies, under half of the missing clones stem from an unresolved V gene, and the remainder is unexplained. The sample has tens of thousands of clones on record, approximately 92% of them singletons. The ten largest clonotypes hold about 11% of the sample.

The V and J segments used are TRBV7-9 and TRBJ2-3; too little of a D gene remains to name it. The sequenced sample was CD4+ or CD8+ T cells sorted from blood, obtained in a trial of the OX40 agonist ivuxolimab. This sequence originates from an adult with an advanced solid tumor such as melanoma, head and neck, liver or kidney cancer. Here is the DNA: TGTGCCAGCAGCCCCGCCGGGCGAGATACGCAGTATTTT. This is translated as CASSPAGRDTQYF.